One sample yielded the 13 T cell receptor beta chains listed below, sequenced in a study of T cells in Graves' hyperthyroidism and ophthalmopathy. It was RNA transcripts that yielded the amplified TCR beta CDR3 regions. HTBI primers drove first-round RT-PCR of the TCR CDR3. MiXCR, run by TCRdb on the multiplex PCR reads, gives a single entry per CDR3 protein. The table includes fewer than 400,000 distinct CDR3 sequences, 15% to 19% detected once. Material for sequencing was blood. These TCRs come from a woman aged 18 to 35 with Graves' hyperthyroidism that later progressed to Graves' ophthalmopathy.

This clonotype has more than one count but fewer than ten. A read error may explain this, as a much larger clone is one base away. This rearrangement joins TRBV7-9 to TRBJ2-1; 7 nucleotides match TRBD1. Unmatched junction bases numbered 8, after V lost 1 base and J lost 5 bases. There are 16 residues in the CDR3. Germline V CDR1 and CDR2: SEHNR, FQNEAQ (reference sequence). CDR3 nucleotide sequence: TGTGCCAGCAGCTTAGAAGTGCTACAGGGGCACAATGAGCAGTTCTTC. Its protein product is CASSLEVLQGHNEQFF.

A few counts support this clonotype. The V and J genes are TRBV7-3 and TRBJ2-2; tentative D call: TRBD2 (5 bases). The CDR3 spans 14 residues. Germline V gene data show CDR1 as SGHTA and CDR2 as FQGTGA. V lost 0 bases and J lost 6, with 8 bases in between. CDR3 nucleotides: TGTGCCAGCAGCTTAACAGAACTAGCCGGGGAGCTGTTTTTT. Amino acid sequence: CASSLTELAGELFF.

The V and J genes are TRBV5-4 and TRBJ1-1, with 7 bases identical to TRBD1. The length of the CDR3 is 14 residues. The ends lost 3 bases at V and 4 bases at J; junction bases unmatched: 6. Germline-derived CDR1 and CDR2 are SGHNT and YYREEE (reference sequence). In DNA, the CDR3 is TGTGCCAGCAGCTCACCACAGGGGAGCACTGAAGCTTTCTTT. It yields the protein CASSSPQGSTEAFF.

This clonotype was found many times. The chain recombines TRBV5-1 with TRBJ2-5; no reliable D call. CDR3 length equals 11 residues. The V and J ends lost 5 bases and 5 bases respectively, with 7 bases between them. Germline CDR1 and CDR2: SGHRS and YFSETQ. The CDR3 spells CASRVEETQYF. The DNA for the CDR3 is TGCGCCAGCAGAGTTGAGGAGACCCAGTACTTC. Based on the CDR3 plus reference TRBV5-1 and TRBJ2-5, the full variable domain is KAGVTQTPRYLIKTRGQQVTLSCSPISGHRSVSWYQQTPGQGLQFLFEYFSETQRNKGNFPGRFSGRQFSNSRSEMNVSTLELGDSALYLCASRVEETQYFGPGTRLLVL.

A word on this clonotype: A much larger clone differs by one base, so this may be a read error. The chain uses TRBV3-1 and TRBJ2-5, with 9 bases that match TRBD2. With V trimmed by 5 bases and J by 7 bases, 14 bases remained unmatched. CDR3 length equals 16 residues. Germline V gene data show CDR1 as LGHDT and CDR2 as YNNKEL (reference sequence). This CDR3 is CASSGTESGGIGTQYF. CDR3 DNA sequence: TGTGCCAGCAGCGGAACCGAGAGCGGGGGGATCGGGACCCAGTACTTC.

This clonotype was recorded a few times. The chain recombines TRBV5-6 with TRBJ2-7, with a tentative D call TRBD1 (6 bases). Near its end, the DNA agrees better with TRBJ2-1, so the J call may be wrong. The CDR3 is 15 amino acids. CDR1 is SGHDT and CDR2 is YYEEEE in the germline V gene. CDR3 nucleotides: TGTGCCAGCAGCTTGGTTGGGACAAAATCCTACGAGCAGTTCTTC. The encoded protein is CASSLVGTKSYEQFF.

This clonotype came up many times. The V call is TRBV20-1, the J call TRBJ2-2; 10 bases fit TRBD2. CDR1 and CDR2 from the germline V gene are DFQATT and SNEGSKA (reference sequence). The CDR3 loop spans 15 amino acids. Trimming removed 2 bases from V and 6 bases from J; junction bases left unmatched: 6. DNA of the CDR3: TGCAGTGCTAGACAGAGCGGGAGGGGTGCCGGGGAGCTGTTTTTT. Its protein is CSARQSGRGAGELFF.

In this sample, this clonotype turned up many times. The rearrangement joins TRBV5-1 to TRBJ2-1; tentatively, D is TRBD2 (6 bases). This CDR3 is built from 15 residues. From germline, CDR1 is SGHRS and CDR2 YFSETQ. Between the trimmed V and J ends, which lost 4 bases and 9 bases, there was a span of 20 bases. The CDR3 DNA follows: TGCGCCAGCAGCCTTGCGGGACGAGGTCGGGTTGAGCAGTTCTTC. Translating gives CASSLAGRGRVEQFF. Full variable domain (remainder filled in from reference TRBV5-1 and TRBJ2-1): KAGVTQTPRYLIKTRGQQVTLSCSPISGHRSVSWYQQTPGQGLQFLFEYFSETQRNKGNFPGRFSGRQFSNSRSEMNVSTLELGDSALYLCASSLAGRGRVEQFFGPGTRLTVL.

This clonotype was seen at least ten times. CDR3 sequence (DNA): TGTGCCAGCAGTTTATCGTTGACAGGGGAAAGTGAGCAGTTCTTC. Residues: CASSLSLTGESEQFF. The rearrangement joins TRBV27 to TRBJ2-1; TRBD1 matches at 8 bases. The V segment lost 0 bases and the J segment 9 bases; nucleotides outside the gene matches: 7. In germline, CDR1 is MNHEY, CDR2 SMNVEV (reference sequence). The CDR3 is 15 residues long.

This clonotype was seen ten or more times. The V call is TRBV6-6, the J call TRBJ1-2; 9 bases line up with TRBD1. Germline CDR1 MNHNY, CDR2 SVGAGI (reference sequence). The CDR3 is made up of 15 amino acids. V was clipped by 2 bases and J by 4 bases; unmatched bases: 5. The CDR3 sequence is CASSYRTGETYGYTF. The CDR3 nucleotides are TGTGCCAGCAGTTACCGGACAGGGGAGACCTATGGCTACACCTTC.

Details on this clonotype: A much larger clone is a single base away; this may be a read error. J is TRBJ2-7 and V is TRBV7-2; tentatively, D is TRBD1 (6 bases). CDR3 length equals 15 residues. Germline assignment: CDR1 SGHTA and CDR2 FQGNSA. The CDR3 coding sequence is TGTGCCAGCAGCTTTAGCCGGACAGCCTCCCACGAGCAGTACTTC. This encodes CASSFSRTASHEQYF.

The CDR3 DNA is TGCGCCAGCAGCCAAGATGGGGTTCGACAGCAACCTAATCAGCCCCAGCATTTT. Protein sequence: CASSQDGVRQQPNQPQHF. The rearrangement uses TRBV4-1 and TRBJ1-5; a weak D match, TRBD1 (5 bases). CDR1 and CDR2 (germline): MGHRA, YSYEKL. The CDR3 contains 18 residues. V lost 0 bases and J 4 bases, leaving 19 bases between the germline ends.

To note about this clonotype: A much larger clone sits a single nucleotide away, making a read error possible. This chain links TRBV3-1 with TRBJ2-1; D is undetermined. CDR3 length: 13 amino acids. The germline V gene encodes CDR1 LGHDT and CDR2 YNNKEL (reference sequence). CDR3 nucleotide sequence: TGTGCCAGCAGCCATATTCCTCCCGATGAGCAGTCCTTC. This encodes CASSHIPPDEQSF.